The next 31 T cell receptor beta chains were all read from a single sample in a study of T-cell memory formation after mild COVID-19. From the 5' RACE reads, TCRdb called clonotypes with MiXCR, one entry per CDR3 protein. This sample has about 320,000 distinct CDR3 sequences, with 13% to 15% found just once. Sample: PBMCs or a T cell subset sorted from them (not recorded which). These receptors all stem from a man between 18 and 35 years old who had mild COVID-19 (a few samples of this study predate the infection). Cell type and time point are not known.

This clonotype showed up just a few times. V and J are TRBV5-1 and TRBJ2-7, with 7 nucleotides matching TRBD2. The junction had 6 bases not matched to a gene; V was cut back by 0 bases and J by 0 bases. The CDR3 spans 16 residues. Germline V gene data show CDR1 as SGHRS and CDR2 as YFSETQ. The CDR3 DNA reads TGCGCCAGCAGCTTGGGGGTACTAGCGATCTCCTACGAGCAGTACTTC. Protein sequence: CASSLGVLAISYEQYF.

This clonotype turned up a few times. V usage is TRBV5-1 and J usage is TRBJ2-3, with TRBD2 as a possible D gene (7 bases). Germline values: CDR1 SGHRS, CDR2 YFSETQ. This CDR3 is built from 15 residues. V lost 4 bases to trimming and J lost 6 bases, with 18 bases between them. The CDR3 coding sequence is TGCGCCAGCAGCCCGGAGGGGGGGGCTGTGGATACGCAGTATTTT. Its translation: CASSPEGGAVDTQYF.

This clonotype turned up a few times. The chain recombines TRBV11-2 with TRBJ2-2; the D gene is possibly TRBD1 (6 bases). V was cut by 4 bases and J by 6 bases, with 15 bases left in between. The CDR3 covers 15 residues. The V gene's germline CDR1 is SGHAT and CDR2 FQNNGV. The CDR3 sequence: CASSSSDTGPGELFF. The CDR3 DNA follows: TGTGCCAGCAGCTCTTCCGACACAGGGCCCGGGGAGCTGTTTTTT.

The chain combines TRBV10-3 with TRBJ2-2; no clear D gene. The CDR3 has 11 residues. The V and J ends lost 2 bases and 5 bases respectively, with 0 bases between them. The germline CDR1 and CDR2 sequences are ENHRY and SYGVKD. CDR3 nucleotides: TGTGCCATCAGTGAGACCGGGGAGCTGTTTTTT. The encoded protein is CAISETGELFF.

The chain recombines TRBV7-6 with TRBJ2-1, with 10 bases fitting TRBD2. After removal of 4 bases from V and 2 bases from J, the junction contained 8 bases not matched to a gene. CDR1 is SGHVS and CDR2 is FNYEAQ in the germline V gene. The CDR3 consists of 17 residues. The CDR3, as DNA: TGTGCCAGCAGCTGGAGGGATCTAGCGGGGGCCTACAATGAGCAGTTCTTC. Residues: CASSWRDLAGAYNEQFF. The variable domain in full, completed from reference TRBV7-6 and TRBJ2-1, reads GAGVSQSPRYKVTKRGQDVALRCDPISGHVSLYWYRQALGQGPEFLTYFNYEAQQDKSGLPNDRFSAERPEGSISTLTIQRTEQRDSAMYRCASSWRDLAGAYNEQFFGPGTRLTVL.

This sequence joins TRBV12-3 or TRBV12-4 and TRBJ1-5; D unresolved. V dropped 6 bases and J dropped 6 bases, with 12 bases sitting between them. This CDR3 region has 13 residues. The CDR3 DNA reads as TGTGCCAGCAGCCGAGGGTACCGTCAGCCCCAGCATTTT. It codes for CASSRGYRQPQHF.

In its sample, this clonotype was seen a few times. V and J are TRBV30 and TRBJ1-2; D ambiguous. This CDR3 has 12 amino acids. V lost 2 bases and J 0 bases, leaving 4 bases between the germline ends. Per germline, CDR1 GTSNPN and CDR2 SVGIG (reference sequence). CDR3 coding DNA: TGTGCCTGGAGTAGATCTAACTATGGCTACACCTTC. This gives the protein CAWSRSNYGYTF.

This clonotype was counted only a few times. This sequence joins TRBV10-2 and TRBJ2-5; 8 positions agree with TRBD1. The CDR3 sequence is 15 residues long. Germline trimming cut 4 bases from V and 2 bases from J; bases unmatched to any gene: 6. Per the germline V gene, CDR1 is WSHSY and CDR2 is SAAADI. The CDR3 here is CASSARTGRQETQYF. The CDR3 nucleotides are TGCGCCAGCAGTGCTCGGACAGGGCGACAAGAGACCCAGTACTTC.

This clonotype was counted a few times. The chain employs TRBV7-9 and TRBJ2-7; 8 bases align to TRBD1. Germline trimming cut 9 bases from V and 5 bases from J; bases unmatched to any gene: 6. Germline V CDR1 and CDR2: SEHNR, FQNEAQ (reference sequence). The CDR3 contains 12 residues. CDR3 in DNA: TGTGCCAGTGGACAGGGATTTCACGAGCAGTACTTC. Protein sequence: CASGQGFHEQYF. The full variable domain, completed using reference TRBV7-9 and TRBJ2-7, is DTGVSQNPRHKITKRGQNVTFRCDPISEHNRLYWYRQTLGQGPEFLTYFQNEAQLEKSRLLSDRFSAERPKGSFSTLEIQRTEQGDSAMYLCASGQGFHEQYFGPGTRLTVT.

The CDR3 sequence: CASSVEGTVTDTQYF. CDR3 coding DNA: TGTGCCAGCAGCGTAGAGGGGACAGTTACAGATACGCAGTATTTT. This chain uses TRBV9 with TRBJ2-3; 7 nucleotides align to TRBD1. Germline V gene lookup returns CDR1 SGDLS and CDR2 YYNGEE. CDR3 length: 15 amino acids. J lost 3 bases, V lost 0 bases, and 4 bases had no gene match.

This clonotype was picked up a small number of times. The chain combines TRBV10-3 with TRBJ1-1; the D is unclear. Trimming pared 9 bases from V and 1 base from J, leaving 12 bases between. This CDR3 contains 13 residues. Germline-derived CDR1 and CDR2 are ENHRY and SYGVKD. The CDR3 here is CAISRAENTEAFF. DNA for the CDR3: TGTGCCATATCGCGGGCGGAGAACACTGAAGCTTTCTTT.

CDR3 residues: CASSFMSGDAYGYTF. In DNA form, the CDR3 reads TGTGCCAGCAGCTTTATGTCAGGGGACGCCTATGGCTACACCTTC. This chain uses TRBV5-4 with TRBJ1-2; a possible D gene is TRBD1 (6 bases). The germline V and J ends were trimmed by 2 bases and 4 bases, with 15 bases remaining between them. Germline CDR1 reads SGHNT; CDR2 reads YYREEE (reference sequence). This CDR3 comprises 15 residues.

The chain recombines TRBV12-3 or TRBV12-4 with TRBJ2-3; D may be TRBD1 or TRBD2 (7 bases each). The CDR3 spans 14 residues. Trimming took 10 bases from V and 3 from J, leaving 17 bases between them. The CDR3 DNA follows: TGTGCCATGCGTCGACAGGGAGGGACAGATACGCAGTATTTT. Its protein product is CAMRRQGGTDTQYF.

The chain recombines TRBV6-5 with TRBJ2-5; 7 positions agree with TRBD2. Germline V gene lookup returns CDR1 MNHEY and CDR2 SVGAGI. The CDR3 contains 12 residues. Losses at the gene ends were 7 bases for V and 5 bases for J; bases not matched to a gene: 4. The CDR3 here is CASTNGGETQYF. In DNA, the CDR3 is TGTGCCAGCACCAACGGGGGGGAGACCCAGTACTTC.

This clonotype was seen a handful of times. A much larger clone sits a single nucleotide away, making a read error possible. This sequence joins TRBV28 and TRBJ2-4, with 9 bases fitting TRBD1. CDR1 is MDHEN, CDR2 SYDVKM, per germline. The CDR3 sequence is 18 residues long. The CDR3 is CASSPRPGTGSGKHIQYF. In DNA form, the CDR3 reads TGTGCCAGCAGCCCCCGTCCCGGGACAGGGTCGGGCAAACACATTCAGTACTTC.

CDR3 coding DNA: TGCGCCAGCAGCGAAATTAGGGTCCGAACTGAAGCTTTCTTT. It yields the protein CASSEIRVRTEAFF. V is TRBV10-2 and J is TRBJ1-1; unclear D gene. From germline, CDR1 is WSHSY and CDR2 SAAADI. The CDR3 covers 14 residues. V was shortened by 6 bases and J by 5 bases, with 16 bases between the two germline ends.

V and J are TRBV12-3 or TRBV12-4 and TRBJ2-5; D unclear. V lost 3 bases to trimming and J lost 5 bases, with 13 bases between them. The CDR3 is made up of 14 amino acids. This CDR3 reads CASSFFGVEETQYF. The CDR3 DNA follows: TGTGCCAGCAGTTTTTTCGGAGTGGAGGAGACCCAGTACTTC.

The chain links TRBV12-3 or TRBV12-4 to TRBJ1-4; D may be TRBD1 (6 bases). This CDR3 is 17 amino acids long. V gave up 5 bases and J gave up 4 bases, with 20 bases separating them. The CDR3 is CASSPPPGQKHNEKLFF. The CDR3 region has the DNA TGTGCCAGCAGTCCCCCCCCCGGACAGAAGCATAATGAAAAACTGTTTTTT.

The chain employs TRBV6-2 or TRBV6-3 and TRBJ1-1; the D gene is possibly TRBD1 (6 bases). Germline V gene sequence: CDR1 MNHEY, CDR2 SVGEGT. The CDR3 is made up of 11 amino acids. Between the trimmed V and J ends, which lost 8 bases and 6 bases, there was a span of 10 bases. Here the CDR3 DNA reads TGTGCCAGCGGGGGGGGGCCTGAAGCTTTCTTT. This translates into CASGGGPEAFF.

V is TRBV21-1 and J is TRBJ1-1. TRBV21-1 is deemed a pseudogene. CDR3 length: 9 amino acids. The chain's CDR3 is CASSPRAFF. For the CDR3, the DNA is TGTGCCAGCAGCCCCCGCGCTTTCTTT.

This clonotype occurred a few times. The V and J genes are TRBV12-3 or TRBV12-4 and TRBJ2-1, with a possible D match to TRBD1 (6 bases). The CDR3 is 15 residues long. V lost 5 bases, J lost 8 bases, and 19 bases lay in between. CDR3 sequence (DNA): TGTGCCAGCAGTGTGATACCGGGACACTCCTATGAGCAGTTCTTC. Its protein product is CASSVIPGHSYEQFF.

The sample holds many counts of this clonotype. The chain combines TRBV9 with TRBJ2-7; D gene unclear. With 1 base removed from V and 1 base from J, the gap between germline ends came to 9 bases. The CDR3 extends over 14 amino acids. In germline, CDR1 is SGDLS, CDR2 YYNGEE. This chain's CDR3 is CASSVQDGSYEQYF. The CDR3 nucleotides read TGTGCCAGCAGCGTACAGGACGGATCCTACGAGCAGTACTTC.

This clonotype was observed many times. The CDR3 sequence: CATSESETQYF. The CDR3 nucleotides read TGTGCCACCAGTGAGTCTGAGACCCAGTACTTC. The chain links TRBV24-1 to TRBJ2-5; D uncertain. V was cut by 4 bases and J by 5 bases, with 4 bases left in between. The CDR3 consists of 11 residues. Germline CDR1 is KGHDR and CDR2 is SFDVKD.

There are many counts of this clonotype. This sequence may be a read error, since a much larger clone differs from it by one base. The rearrangement uses TRBV6-2 or TRBV6-3 and TRBJ2-2, with D unresolved. CDR1 and CDR2 from the germline V gene are MNHEY and SVGEGT. The V gene lost 2 bases and the J gene lost 3 bases, with 4 bases spanning the gap. This CDR3 is 13 amino acids long. In DNA, the CDR3 is TGTGCCAGCAGTTACAGGGACACCGGGGAGCTGTTTTTT. Protein sequence: CASSYRDTGELFF.

CDR3 DNA sequence: TGTGCCAGCACACGGGGCTCCGGTGTAGCGGACACAGATACGCAGTATTTT. It translates to CASTRGSGVADTDTQYF. The chain recombines TRBV5-5 with TRBJ2-3; possibly TRBD2 for D (6 bases). V was clipped by 6 bases and J by 2 bases, with 22 bases between them. Germline loops: CDR1 SGHKS, CDR2 YYEKEE (reference sequence). The length of the CDR3 is 17 residues.

This chain connects TRBV6-5 to TRBJ2-3; D is unclear. The germline V and J ends were trimmed by 0 bases and 3 bases, with 7 bases remaining between them. Germline assignment: CDR1 MNHEY and CDR2 SVGAGI. This CDR3 spans 14 amino acids. The CDR3 bases are TGTGCCAGCAGTTACTCGCACGGAACAGATACGCAGTATTTT. Protein sequence: CASSYSHGTDTQYF.

This clonotype was seen at least ten times. The chain uses TRBV5-1 and TRBJ1-4; D is ambiguous. The CDR3 length is 14 residues. V was pared by 0 bases and J by 1 base, with 4 bases between. Germline CDR1 is SGHRS and CDR2 is YFSETQ. The CDR3 region is CASSLGRTNEKLFF. The CDR3 DNA is TGCGCCAGCAGCTTGGGTAGAACTAATGAAAAACTGTTTTTT.

This clonotype was recorded once. CDR3 residues: CASSLEGQGKLFF. For the CDR3, the DNA is TGTGCCAGCAGCTTAGAGGGGCAGGGAAAACTGTTTTTT. The rearrangement uses TRBV7-6 and TRBJ1-4, with TRBD1 as a possible D gene (5 bases). The germline gives CDR1 SGHVS, CDR2 FNYEAQ. V was cut by 1 base and J by 10 bases, with 10 bases left in between. This CDR3 spans 13 amino acids.

This clonotype was found a few times. CDR3 DNA: TGCGCCAGCAGCCCCAAGGGACAGGTTCCTGGCTCCTACGAGCAGTACTTC. This sequence encodes CASSPKGQVPGSYEQYF. The chain employs TRBV5-1 and TRBJ2-7; 8 nucleotides align to TRBD1. Germline CDR1 is SGHRS and CDR2 is YFSETQ. The CDR3 runs 17 residues. J lost 0 bases, V lost 4 bases, and 12 bases had no gene match.

The rearrangement joins TRBV29-1 to TRBJ1-1, with TRBD1 identical over 8 bases. The CDR3 consists of 16 residues. Trimming took 8 bases from V and 0 from J; bases not matched to a gene: 14. The germline V gene has CDR1 SQVTM and CDR2 ANQGSEA. The CDR3: CSTGGAGGTLNTEAFF. The CDR3 coding sequence is TGCAGCACTGGCGGGGCAGGGGGCACCCTGAACACTGAAGCTTTCTTT.

The J gene is TRBJ2-5, the V gene TRBV6-5; tentatively, D is TRBD1 or TRBD2 (5 bases each). The V end was cut by 2 bases, the J end by 0 bases, with 13 bases between. CDR3 length: 16 amino acids. CDR1 MNHEY and CDR2 SVGAGI come from the germline V gene. The CDR3 region is CASSYRGPRYQETQYF. CDR3 bases: TGTGCCAGCAGTTACCGGGGACCGCGGTACCAAGAGACCCAGTACTTC.